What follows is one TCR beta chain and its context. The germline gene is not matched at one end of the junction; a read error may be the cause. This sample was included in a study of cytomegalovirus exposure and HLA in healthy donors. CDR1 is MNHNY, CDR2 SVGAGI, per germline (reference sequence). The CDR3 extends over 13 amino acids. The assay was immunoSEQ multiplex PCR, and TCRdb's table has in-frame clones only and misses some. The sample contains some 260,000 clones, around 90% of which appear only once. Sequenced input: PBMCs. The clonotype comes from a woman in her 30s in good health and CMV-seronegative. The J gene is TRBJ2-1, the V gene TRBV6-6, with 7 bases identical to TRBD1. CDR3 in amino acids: CASRQHRDSSRLF. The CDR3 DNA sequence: TGTGCCAGCAGACAACACCGGGACAGCTCTCGGCTCTTC.